These 7 T cell receptor beta chains were all obtained from the same sample, sequenced in a study of T cells in Graves' hyperthyroidism and ophthalmopathy. Amplification of TCR beta CDR3 regions was performed using RNA transcripts as template. First-round RT-PCR of the TCR CDR3 relied on the HTBI primer set. TCRdb reprocessed the multiplex PCR reads via MiXCR and lists one record per CDR3 protein. The sample lists about 700,000 distinct CDR3 sequences, 40% to 55% occurring once. Sequencing input: peripheral blood or thyroid tissue (not recorded which). These receptor sequences come from an adult man with Graves' disease, either hyperthyroidism or ophthalmopathy (not recorded which).

CDR3 coding DNA: TGTGCCACCAGTGACCAAGCTACAAGGGAGCTGTTTTTT. Translated: CATSDQATRELFF. This chain uses TRBV24-1 with TRBJ2-2; D is undetermined. The CDR3 totals 13 residues. V lost 4 bases, J lost 9 bases, and 11 bases lay in between. From germline, CDR1 is KGHDR and CDR2 SFDVKD.

This rearrangement joins TRBV14 to TRBJ2-2; 12 bases match TRBD2. The CDR3 consists of 17 residues. The junction had 9 bases not matched to a gene; V was cut back by 4 bases and J by 6 bases. CDR1 and CDR2 from the germline V gene are SGHDN and FVKESK. The CDR3 sequence: CASSRRLAGDRPGELFF. DNA for the CDR3: TGTGCCAGCAGCCGCAGACTAGCGGGAGACCGGCCCGGGGAGCTGTTTTTT.

This clonotype was seen ten or more times. The chain employs TRBV20-1 and TRBJ1-5; D is possibly TRBD1 (5 bases). The CDR3 is made up of 14 amino acids. Germline V CDR1 and CDR2: DFQATT, SNEGSKA (reference sequence). Between the trimmed V and J ends, which lost 2 bases and 2 bases, there was a span of 10 bases. The CDR3 nucleotides are TGCAGTGCTAGACAGGGATGGGGCAATCAGCCCCAGCATTTT. Encoded protein: CSARQGWGNQPQHF.

The rearrangement joins TRBV24-1 to TRBJ2-7; D perhaps matches TRBD1 (5 bases). In germline, CDR1 is KGHDR, CDR2 SFDVKD. The length of the CDR3 is 16 residues. V dropped 2 bases and J dropped 3 bases, with 16 bases sitting between them. CDR3 region: CATSDSGPRGNYEQYF. DNA for the CDR3: TGTGCCACCAGTGATTCAGGGCCTAGGGGAAACTACGAGCAGTACTTC.

This clonotype was observed many times. The rearrangement joins TRBV7-2 to TRBJ1-2; no clear D. The CDR3 runs 14 residues. Trimming removed 5 bases from V and 4 bases from J, with 14 bases in between. Germline V gene lookup returns CDR1 SGHTA and CDR2 FQGNSA. In DNA, the CDR3 is TGTGCCAGCAGCAAGGACCCCGCAGGCTATGGCTACACCTTC. Its translation: CASSKDPAGYGYTF.

The CDR3, as DNA: TGTGCCAGCAGCTTAGCCGGACAGGGTAAAGAGACCCAGTACTTC. Protein product: CASSLAGQGKETQYF. The genes are TRBV7-2 and TRBJ2-5; 8 bases line up with TRBD1. The germline CDR1 and CDR2 sequences are SGHTA and FQGNSA. The CDR3 covers 15 residues. V shed 0 bases and J 3 bases; nucleotides not matched to a gene: 3. Together with reference TRBV7-2 and TRBJ2-5, the CDR3 gives the full variable domain: GAGVSQSPSNKVTEKGKDVELRCDPISGHTALYWYRQSLGQGLEFLIYFQGNSAPDKSGLPSDRFSAERTGGSVSTLTIQRTQQEDSAVYLCASSLAGQGKETQYFGPGTRLLVL.

The V call is TRBV6-1, the J call TRBJ1-5, with D hard to call. This CDR3 is 16 amino acids long. V gave up 5 bases and J gave up 6 bases, with 20 bases separating them. CDR1 MNHNS and CDR2 SASEGT come from the germline V gene. CDR3 protein: CASSYRSVGAGQPQHF. The CDR3 nucleotides read TGTGCCAGCAGTTATAGGTCCGTGGGAGCGGGTCAGCCCCAGCATTTT.